Listed below are T cell receptor beta chains from one sample, sequenced in a study of blood T cell repertoires in COVID-19. Data came from immunoSEQ multiplex PCR; TCRdb stores just in-frame clones and leaves some out. This sample has about 280,000 clones, with approximately 90% found just once. The sequenced sample was PBMCs or T cells enriched from blood (not recorded which). The source is a woman aged 60 to 75 in a cohort exposed to, infected with or recovered from COVID-19 (not recorded which). The CDR3 runs from the conserved cysteine through the conserved F or W. D genes are given only for firm matches. A clone size is listed for some rows: how often the clone was seen (once, few, many), or a class if it is expanded.

TRBD1,TRBJ2-7,once,TRBV30,16,TGTGCCTGGACAAACCCGGCCGGGACAGGGGCCTACGAGCAGTACTTC,CAWTNPAGTGAYEQYF
NA,TRBJ1-2,once,TRBV4-3,16,TGCGCCAGCAGCCAAGATTTAGGGGGGGCTAACTATGGCTACACCTTC,CASSQDLGGANYGYTF
TRBD2,TRBJ2-7,NA,TRBV3-1/TRBV3-2,14,TGTGCCAGCAGCACGGGTCCTCGGGGGGGAGAGCAGTACTTC,CASSTGPRGGEQYF
NA,TRBJ1-1,NA,TRBV7-8,13,TGTGCCAGCAGCTCGACACTGAACACTGAAGCTTTCTTT,CASSSTLNTEAFF
NA,TRBJ1-6,NA,TRBV7-3,17,TGTGCCAGCAGCGTCACAGGCGCATCAAACAATAATTCACCCCTCCACTTT,CASSVTGASNNNSPLHF
TRBD1,TRBJ2-1,few,TRBV7-2,14,TGTGCCAGCAGCTTACAGCAGGGGGTTAATGAGCAGTTCTTC,CASSLQQGVNEQFF
NA,TRBJ2-2,NA,TRBV18,13,TGTGCCAGCTCATTATCAGGGACCGGGGAGCTGTTTTTT,CASSLSGTGELFF
TRBD2,TRBJ2-7,NA,TRBV7-2,15,TGTGCCAGCAGCAAGAGGACTAGCTATAACTACGAGCAGTACTTC,CASSKRTSYNYEQYF
TRBD2,TRBJ2-3,NA,TRBV28,15,TGTGCCAGCAGCCAAAGACTAGCGGGCACAGATACGCAGTATTTT,CASSQRLAGTDTQYF
NA,TRBJ2-7,NA,TRBV4-1,13,TGCGCCAGCAGCCAAGGACAAAGATACGAGCAGTACTTC,CASSQGQRYEQYF
NA,TRBJ1-2,NA,TRBV2,14,TGTGCCAGTGCGACGACAGGATCGATCTATGGCTACACCTTC,CASATTGSIYGYTF
NA,TRBJ2-7,NA,TRBV19,18,TGTGCCAGTAGTATTTCCCGCTCGAGGCGGGCGTACTCCTACGAGCAGTACTTC,CASSISRSRRAYSYEQYF
TRBD1,TRBJ1-6,NA,TRBV6-1,13,TGTGCCAGCAGTGAAGCAGGGACAGCTCGGATCCACTTT,CASSEAGTARIHF
TRBD1,TRBJ2-1,NA,TRBV7-9,15,TGTGCCAGCAGCCTCGGACAGGGTAGCCACAATGAGCAGTTCTTC,CASSLGQGSHNEQFF
NA,TRBJ2-1,NA,TRBV7-2,12,TGTGCCAGCAGCTCCTTTATCAATGAGCAGTTCTTC,CASSSFINEQFF
NA,TRBJ2-3,NA,TRBV7-3,15,TGTGCCAGCAGCTTAGTGGCTAGCGCCCAAGATACGCAGTATTTT,CASSLVASAQDTQYF
NA,TRBJ1-5,once,TRBV4-1,14,TGCGCCAGCAGCCAAGACAGGGGTGGTCAGCCCCAGCATTTT,CASSQDRGGQPQHF
NA,TRBJ1-1,NA,TRBV5-4,13,TGTGCCAGCAGCTCAAGACAGGTACCTGAAGCTTTCTTT,CASSSRQVPEAFF
NA,TRBJ1-2,NA,TRBV6-2/TRBV6-3,13,TGTGCCAGCAGTTACTCATCGATGAGTGGCTACACCTTC,CASSYSSMSGYTF
NA,TRBJ1-4,few,TRBV28,14,TGTGCCAGCAGTTTAGGGGGGAAGGGTGAAAAACTGTTTTTT,CASSLGGKGEKLFF
NA,TRBJ2-2,NA,TRBV19,15,TGTGCCAGTAGTAGAACGGGACACGACACCGGGGAGCTGTTTTTT,CASSRTGHDTGELFF
TRBD1,TRBJ1-6,NA,TRBV7-9,16,TGTGCCAGCAGCCCCGCGACAGGGGCCTATAATTCACCCCTCCACTTT,CASSPATGAYNSPLHF
NA,TRBJ1-1,NA,TRBV27,14,TGTGCCAGCACTCCGGGGGGGTTCAACACTGAAGCTTTCTTT,CASTPGGFNTEAFF
NA,TRBJ1-6,NA,TRBV30,13,TGTGCCTGGAGTCGACAGAATAATTCACCCCTCCACTTT,CAWSRQNNSPLHF
TRBD2,TRBJ2-7,NA,TRBV9,19,TGTGCCAGCAGCGTAGGGGAGACGGGACTAGCGGGTCACTCCTACGAGCAGTACTTC,CASSVGETGLAGHSYEQYF
NA,TRBJ1-5,NA,TRBV6-6,13,TGTGCCAGCAGAAGGGACTCCAATCAGCCCCAGCATTTT,CASRRDSNQPQHF
TRBD2,TRBJ2-2,NA,TRBV6-5,14,TGTGCCAGCAGTCTACGCGGGGGGACCGGGGAGCTGTTTTTT,CASSLRGGTGELFF
NA,TRBJ1-1,NA,TRBV7-3,13,TGTGCCAGCAGCCTCCACCCGGGGACTGAAGCTTTCTTT,CASSLHPGTEAFF
NA,TRBJ2-2,NA,TRBV5-1,16,TGCGCCAGCAGCTTGGCGAGGAGGGCCAACACCGGGGAGCTGTTTTTT,CASSLARRANTGELFF
TRBD1,TRBJ2-7,NA,TRBV9,16,TGTGCCAGCAGCGTAGAATCGGGACAGGGAGTATACGAGCAGTACTTC,CASSVESGQGVYEQYF
NA,TRBJ2-3,NA,TRBV5-5,15,TGTGCCAGCAGCTCGCGTCGACTGAGCACAGATACGCAGTATTTT,CASSSRRLSTDTQYF
TRBD1,TRBJ1-2,NA,TRBV27,15,TGTGCCAGCTACTCCCTCCGGGACAGGATTTATGGCTACACCTTC,CASYSLRDRIYGYTF
TRBD1,TRBJ2-6,once,TRBV7-2,14,TGTGCCATGGGGACAGGCTCTGGGGCCAACGTCCTGACTTTC,CAMGTGSGANVLTF
NA,TRBJ1-1,NA,TRBV18,14,TGTGCCAGCTCATTCCAGATCGGGGGAACTGAAGCTTTCTTT,CASSFQIGGTEAFF
TRBD1,TRBJ1-1,NA,TRBV2,16,TGTGCCAGCAGTGAAGCTTCGACAGGGGGAGTATCCGGAGCTTTCTTT,CASSEASTGGVSGAFF
TRBD1,TRBJ2-1,few,TRBV9,16,TGTGCCAGCAGTTCCCGTGCCGGGACAGGGGTCAATGAGCAGTTCTTC,CASSSRAGTGVNEQFF
TRBD1,TRBJ1-6,NA,TRBV5-1,16,TGCGCCAGCAGCTGGGCTTCCGGGACAGGGGGTCCGCCCCTCCACTTT,CASSWASGTGGPPLHF
NA,TRBJ2-5,NA,TRBV24-1,9,TGTGCCCCTAATACGACCCAGTACTTC,CAPNTTQYF
NA,TRBJ1-6,NA,TRBV7-9,15,TGTGCCAGCAGCGAGAACAGGGCATATAATTCACCCCTCCACTTT,CASSENRAYNSPLHF
NA,TRBJ1-5,NA,TRBV4-3,17,TGCGCCAGCAGCCAAGACGTAATTGGCCAGGGCAATCAGCCCCAGCATTTT,CASSQDVIGQGNQPQHF
TRBD2,TRBJ2-1,NA,TRBV9,17,TGTGCCAGCAGCGTAGGGACGCTAGCGGGAGGCAACAATGAGCAGTTCTTC,CASSVGTLAGGNNEQFF
TRBD2,TRBJ2-1,NA,TRBV28,17,TGTGCCAGCAGTCCGGGACTAGCGGGGGGGACCTACAATGAGCAGTTCTTC,CASSPGLAGGTYNEQFF
NA,TRBJ2-3,many,TRBV18,14,TGTGCCAGCTCACCGACAGCTCAAGGGGATACGCAGTATTTT,CASSPTAQGDTQYF
NA,TRBJ2-7,NA,TRBV7-2,13,TGTGCCAGCAGCTTAGGGGCGTGGTACGAGCAGTACTTC,CASSLGAWYEQYF
NA,TRBJ1-5,NA,TRBV4-1,15,TGCGCCAGCAGCCAAAGCAGGGTCCCCAATCAGCCCCAGCATTTT,CASSQSRVPNQPQHF
NA,TRBJ2-2,NA,TRBV7-9,16,TGTGCCAGCAGCTTCTTTACACAGGGGAACACCGGGGAGCTGTTTTTT,CASSFFTQGNTGELFF
NA,TRBJ2-7,NA,TRBV5-4,14,TGTGCCAGCAGCTTTTCAGCGGTAACGGACGAGCAGTACTTC,CASSFSAVTDEQYF
NA,TRBJ1-4,NA,TRBV5-1,14,TGCGCCAGCAGCGGACGGGGTGGTGAGGAAAAACTGTTTTTT,CASSGRGGEEKLFF
NA,TRBJ2-1,NA,TRBV6-2/TRBV6-3,14,TGTGCCAGCAGTCACCTAAGCGGGTACAATGAGCAGTTCTTC,CASSHLSGYNEQFF
NA,TRBJ1-4,NA,TRBV4-1,15,TGCGCCAGCAGCCAAGACGGTTCGCGGGAGGAAAAACTGTTTTTT,CASSQDGSREEKLFF
NA,TRBJ2-3,NA,TRBV10-3,14,TGTGCCATCTCTGGAGTAACTAGCACAGATACGCAGTATTTT,CAISGVTSTDTQYF
NA,TRBJ2-5,NA,TRBV13,13,TGTGCCAGCAGCTTACTGGCGGAAGAGACCCAGTACTTC,CASSLLAEETQYF
TRBD2,TRBJ2-3,NA,TRBV2,15,TGTGCCAGCAGTGAGTCAGCGGGAGGGCAAGATACGCAGTATTTT,CASSESAGGQDTQYF